These 8 T cell receptor beta chains were all obtained from the same sample, sequenced in a study of T-cell reconstitution after alpha-beta-depleted transplantation in children. As it was prepared, the TCRbeta library received unique molecular identifiers. Using its own MiXCR run on the PCR reads, TCRdb lists one record per CDR3 protein. The sample lists about 980,000 distinct CDR3 sequences, about 29% occurring once. The sample in question was PBMCs, mostly from graft donor cells, obtained 360 days after TCRalphabeta/CD19-depleted stem cell transplant. These receptors all come from a boy younger than two who had a stem cell transplant for SCID, so the T cells may come from the graft donor.

The table lists this clonotype with a few counts. This chain joins TRBV6-2 or TRBV6-3 and TRBJ2-6; 11 bases align to TRBD1. This CDR3 region has 17 residues. V lost 4 bases, J lost 3 bases, and 5 bases stayed unmatched. Germline loops: CDR1 MNHEY, CDR2 SVGEGT. The CDR3 spells CASSSGQGASGANVLTF. The CDR3 DNA reads TGTGCCAGCAGTTCCGGACAGGGGGCTAGTGGGGCCAACGTCCTGACTTTC.

The chain has TRBV11-1 and TRBJ2-3; 9 bases fit TRBD1. V shed 5 bases and J 1 base; nucleotides not matched to a gene: 19. This CDR3 comprises 20 residues. Germline V lookup: CDR1 SGHAT, CDR2 FQDESV (reference sequence). The CDR3 loop is CASSLNTGTGFKLGTDTQYF. The CDR3 DNA is TGTGCCAGCAGCCTAAATACCGGGACAGGGTTCAAGTTGGGCACAGATACGCAGTATTTT.

This clonotype has more than one count but fewer than ten. The chain combines TRBV7-2 with TRBJ2-3; 8 positions agree with TRBD2. Germline V gene sequence: CDR1 SGHTA, CDR2 FQGNSA. The CDR3 runs to 15 residues. V gave up 2 bases and J gave up 8 bases; unmatched junction bases: 9. CDR3 region: CASSLYPGGLGTQYF. DNA of the CDR3: TGTGCCAGCAGCTTATACCCGGGGGGGCTAGGTACGCAGTATTTT.

This clonotype has more than one count but fewer than ten. The chain is built from TRBV18 and TRBJ2-7; TRBD1 or TRBD2 may be the D gene (5 bases each). V was pared by 2 bases and J by 1 base, with 12 bases between. CDR1 KGHSH and CDR2 LQKENI come from the germline V gene. The CDR3 runs to 15 residues. In nucleotides, the CDR3 is TGTGCCAGCTCACCAACCGGGGACGGATCCTACGAGCAGTACTTC. Translating gives CASSPTGDGSYEQYF.

This clonotype has more than one count but fewer than ten. This chain uses TRBV19 with TRBJ1-4; maybe TRBD1 (5 bases). The CDR3 loop spans 14 amino acids. The V end was cut by 5 bases, the J end by 6 bases, with 13 bases between. Germline V CDR1 and CDR2: LNHDA, SQIVND (reference sequence). The CDR3 spells CASSPGTADEKLFF. CDR3 nucleotide sequence: TGTGCCAGTAGTCCCGGGACTGCCGATGAAAAACTGTTTTTT. Combining the CDR3 with reference TRBV19 and TRBJ1-4 gives the whole variable domain DGGITQSPKYLFRKEGQNVTLSCEQNLNHDAMYWYRQDPGQGLRLIYYSQIVNDFQKGDIAEGYSVSREKKESFPLTVTSAQKNPTAFYLCASSPGTADEKLFFGSGTQLSVL.

In its sample, this clonotype was seen a few times. This chain's CDR3 is CASSQDEGSGGADSYNEQFF. In DNA, the CDR3 is TGCGCCAGCAGCCAAGATGAGGGTAGCGGGGGGGCTGATTCCTACAATGAGCAGTTCTTC. The chain couples TRBV4-1 to TRBJ2-1; TRBD2 matches 11 bases. The CDR3 totals 20 residues. Germline loops: CDR1 MGHRA, CDR2 YSYEKL. The V segment lost 0 bases and the J segment 1 base; nucleotides outside the gene matches: 11.

The CDR3 coding sequence is TGTGCCAGCAGTTTAGGGGTAGCGGGGGGTTTCACAGATACGCAGTATTTT. It encodes CASSLGVAGGFTDTQYF. The chain employs TRBV12-3 or TRBV12-4 and TRBJ2-3; 10 nucleotides line up with TRBD2. Trimming cost V 1 base and J 2 bases; bases outside gene matches: 6. The CDR3 spans 17 residues.

This clonotype appeared a few times. The chain links TRBV7-2 to TRBJ2-7, with 7 bases that match TRBD1. The trim removed 5 bases at V and 2 bases at J, leaving 6 bases unmatched. The length of the CDR3 is 14 residues. Germline V CDR1 and CDR2: SGHTA, FQGNSA. The CDR3: CASSKEQGAYEQYF. CDR3 nucleotides: TGTGCCAGCAGCAAAGAGCAGGGGGCCTACGAGCAGTACTTC. Looking up the rest from reference TRBV7-2 and TRBJ2-7 gives the full variable domain: GAGVSQSPSNKVTEKGKDVELRCDPISGHTALYWYRQSLGQGLEFLIYFQGNSAPDKSGLPSDRFSAERTGGSVSTLTIQRTQQEDSAVYLCASSKEQGAYEQYFGPGTRLTVT.